This entry features one T cell receptor beta chain sequence. Within the sample, other DNA sequences also encode this same CDR3. The V gene's germline CDR1 is GTSNPN and CDR2 SVGIG (reference sequence). Trimming shortened V by 1 base and J by 1 base, and 5 bases separated the two germline ends. The length of the CDR3 is 13 residues. This record comes from a study of blood T cell repertoires in COVID-19. Assay: immunoSEQ multiplex PCR; the TCRdb copy retains only in-frame clones and omits some. The profile shows about 200,000 clones, about nine tenths of them singletons. Enrollees, roughly 18 to 90 years old, lived in about two dozen US areas. Grouping used clinical history reported by participants in a survey and questionnaire.

The chain has TRBV30 and TRBJ1-5; possibly TRBD1 for D (5 bases). The TCR comes from a woman between 25 and 40 years old with acute COVID-19. The sequencing sample was made of PBMCs or T cells enriched from blood (not recorded which). CDR3 in DNA: TGTGCCTGGAGTGCAGGGAGCAATCAGCCCCAGCATTTT. This translates into CAWSAGSNQPQHF.